This TCR beta chain is drawn from a study of T cell responses to AZD1222 COVID-19 vaccine. The CDR3 runs 15 residues. Germline assignment: CDR1 SGHVS and CDR2 FNYEAQ. The ends were cut back, 1 base at V and 5 bases at J, with 14 bases in the middle. General observations from the study: Clonal diversity was possibly underestimated, and white British individuals and females predominated among donors.

Some clones are missing from TCRdb's copy, which holds only in-frame ones; the method was immunoSEQ multiplex PCR. This repertoire includes over 140,000 clones. Turning to this clone: No antigen is known for it.

This clonotype was sampled from an adult in good health. This rearrangement joins TRBV7-6 to TRBJ2-5; D possibly corresponds to TRBD1 (6 bases). Specimen: peripheral blood. CDR3 bases: TGTGCCAGCAGCTTAGACGCCGGACAGCGGGAGACCCAGTACTTC. This gives the protein CASSLDAGQRETQYF.